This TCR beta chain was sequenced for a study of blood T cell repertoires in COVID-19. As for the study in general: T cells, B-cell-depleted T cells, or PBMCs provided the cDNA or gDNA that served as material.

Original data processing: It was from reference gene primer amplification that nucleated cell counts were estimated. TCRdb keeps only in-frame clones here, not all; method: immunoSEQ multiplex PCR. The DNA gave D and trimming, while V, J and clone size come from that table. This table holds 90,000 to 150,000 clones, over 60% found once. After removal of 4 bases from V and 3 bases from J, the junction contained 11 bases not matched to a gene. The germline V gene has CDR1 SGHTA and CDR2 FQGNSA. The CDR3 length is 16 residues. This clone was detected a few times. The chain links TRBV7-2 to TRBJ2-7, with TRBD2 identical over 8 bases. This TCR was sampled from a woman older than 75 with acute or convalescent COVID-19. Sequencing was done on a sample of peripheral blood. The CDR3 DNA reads TGTGCCAGCAGCTCCCTCGGTGTAGCGGGGAACTACGAGCAGTACTTC. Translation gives CASSSLGVAGNYEQYF.